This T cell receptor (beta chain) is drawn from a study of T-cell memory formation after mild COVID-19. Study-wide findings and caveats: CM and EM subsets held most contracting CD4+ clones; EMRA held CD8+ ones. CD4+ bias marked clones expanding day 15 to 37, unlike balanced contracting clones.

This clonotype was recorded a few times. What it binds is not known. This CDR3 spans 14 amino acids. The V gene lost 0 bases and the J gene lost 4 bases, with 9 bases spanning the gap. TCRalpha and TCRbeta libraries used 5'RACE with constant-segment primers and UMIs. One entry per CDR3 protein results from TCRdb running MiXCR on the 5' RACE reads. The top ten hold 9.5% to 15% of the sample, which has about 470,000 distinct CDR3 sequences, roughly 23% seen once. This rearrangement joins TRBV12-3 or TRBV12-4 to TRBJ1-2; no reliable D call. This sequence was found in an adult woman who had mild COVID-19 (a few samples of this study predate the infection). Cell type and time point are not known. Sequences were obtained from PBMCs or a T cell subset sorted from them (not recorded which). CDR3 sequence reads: CASSLAPSIYGYTF. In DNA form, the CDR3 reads TGTGCCAGCAGTTTAGCGCCATCAATCTATGGCTACACCTTC.